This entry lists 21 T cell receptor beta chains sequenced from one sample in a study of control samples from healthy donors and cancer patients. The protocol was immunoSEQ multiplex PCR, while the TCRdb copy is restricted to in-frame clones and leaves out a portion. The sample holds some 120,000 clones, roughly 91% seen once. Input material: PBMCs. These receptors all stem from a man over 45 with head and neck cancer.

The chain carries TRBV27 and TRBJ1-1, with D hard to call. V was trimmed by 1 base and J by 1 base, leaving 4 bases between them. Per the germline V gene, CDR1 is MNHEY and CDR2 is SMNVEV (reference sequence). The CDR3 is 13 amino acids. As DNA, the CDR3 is TGTGCCAGCAGTTTATTGGCGAACACTGAAGCTTTCTTT. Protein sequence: CASSLLANTEAFF.

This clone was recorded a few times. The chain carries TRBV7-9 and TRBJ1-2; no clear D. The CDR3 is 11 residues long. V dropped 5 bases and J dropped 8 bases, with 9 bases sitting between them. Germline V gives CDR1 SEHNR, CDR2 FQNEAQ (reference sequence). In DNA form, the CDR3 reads TGTGCCAGCAGCCCCTTAAGCGGCTACACCTTC. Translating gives CASSPLSGYTF. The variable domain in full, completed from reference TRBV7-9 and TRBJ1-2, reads DTGVSQNPRHKITKRGQNVTFRCDPISEHNRLYWYRQTLGQGPEFLTYFQNEAQLEKSRLLSDRFSAERPKGSFSTLEIQRTEQGDSAMYLCASSPLSGYTFGSGTRLTVV.

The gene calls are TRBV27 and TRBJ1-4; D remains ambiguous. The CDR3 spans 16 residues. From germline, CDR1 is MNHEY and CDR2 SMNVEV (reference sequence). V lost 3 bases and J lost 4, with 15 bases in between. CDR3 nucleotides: TGTGCCAGCAGTTTCGCGCCGGGCGGTGGTAATGAAAAACTGTTTTTT. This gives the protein CASSFAPGGGNEKLFF.

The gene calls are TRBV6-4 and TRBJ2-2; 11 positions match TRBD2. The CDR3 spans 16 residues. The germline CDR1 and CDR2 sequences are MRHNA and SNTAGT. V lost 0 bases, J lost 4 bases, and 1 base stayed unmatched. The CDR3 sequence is CASSDSSGGATGELFF. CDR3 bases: TGTGCCAGCAGTGACTCTAGCGGGGGGGCCACCGGGGAGCTGTTTTTT.

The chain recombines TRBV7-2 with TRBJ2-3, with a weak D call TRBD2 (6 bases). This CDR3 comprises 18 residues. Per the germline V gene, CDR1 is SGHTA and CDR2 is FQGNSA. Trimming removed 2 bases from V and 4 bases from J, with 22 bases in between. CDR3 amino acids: CASSLRLAPRRTADTQYF. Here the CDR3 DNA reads TGTGCCAGCAGCTTAAGGCTAGCGCCCCGGAGGACGGCAGATACGCAGTATTTT.

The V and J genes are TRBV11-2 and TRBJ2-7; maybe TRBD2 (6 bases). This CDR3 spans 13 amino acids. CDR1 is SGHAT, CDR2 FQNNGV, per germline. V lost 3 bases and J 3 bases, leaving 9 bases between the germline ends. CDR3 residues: CASSFGGLYEQYF. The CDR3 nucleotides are TGTGCCAGCAGCTTCGGGGGACTCTACGAGCAGTACTTC.

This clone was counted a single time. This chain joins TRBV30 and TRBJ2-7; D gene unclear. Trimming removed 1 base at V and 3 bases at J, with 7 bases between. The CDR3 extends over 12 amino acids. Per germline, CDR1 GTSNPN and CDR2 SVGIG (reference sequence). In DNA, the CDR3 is TGTGCCTGGAGTGCGAACAGCTACGAGCAGTACTTC. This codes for CAWSANSYEQYF.

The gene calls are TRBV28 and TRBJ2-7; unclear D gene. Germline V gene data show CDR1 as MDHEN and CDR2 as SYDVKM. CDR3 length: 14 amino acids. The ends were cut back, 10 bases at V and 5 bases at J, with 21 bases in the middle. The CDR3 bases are TGTGCCACCCTAACGGCCGGGTCCTGGCACGAGCAGTACTTC. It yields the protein CATLTAGSWHEQYF.

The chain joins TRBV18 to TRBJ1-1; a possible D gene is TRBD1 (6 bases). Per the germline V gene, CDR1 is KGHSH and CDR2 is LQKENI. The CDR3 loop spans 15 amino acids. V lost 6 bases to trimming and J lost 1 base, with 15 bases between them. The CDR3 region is CASSRGGHANTEAFF. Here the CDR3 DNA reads TGTGCCAGCTCCCGCGGGGGACACGCGAACACTGAAGCTTTCTTT.

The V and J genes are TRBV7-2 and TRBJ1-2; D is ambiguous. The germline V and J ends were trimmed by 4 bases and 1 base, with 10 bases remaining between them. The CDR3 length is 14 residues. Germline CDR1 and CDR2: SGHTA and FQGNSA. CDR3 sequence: CASSSLLDNYGYTF. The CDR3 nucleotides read TGTGCCAGCAGCTCCCTTCTGGATAACTATGGCTACACCTTC. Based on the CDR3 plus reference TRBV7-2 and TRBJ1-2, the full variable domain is GAGVSQSPSNKVTEKGKDVELRCDPISGHTALYWYRQSLGQGLEFLIYFQGNSAPDKSGLPSDRFSAERTGGSVSTLTIQRTQQEDSAVYLCASSSLLDNYGYTFGSGTRLTVV.

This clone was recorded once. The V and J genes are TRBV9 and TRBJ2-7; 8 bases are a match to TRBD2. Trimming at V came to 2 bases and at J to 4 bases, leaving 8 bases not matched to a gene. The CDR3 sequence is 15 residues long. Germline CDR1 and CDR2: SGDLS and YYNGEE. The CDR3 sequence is CASSVGQGGGYEQYF. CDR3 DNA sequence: TGTGCCAGCAGCGTGGGCCAGGGCGGGGGGTACGAGCAGTACTTC.

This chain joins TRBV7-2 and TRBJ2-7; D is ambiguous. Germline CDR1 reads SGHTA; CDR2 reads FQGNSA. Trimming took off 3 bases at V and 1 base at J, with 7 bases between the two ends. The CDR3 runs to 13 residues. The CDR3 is CASSFQASYEQYF. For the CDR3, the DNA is TGTGCCAGCAGCTTCCAGGCGTCCTACGAGCAGTACTTC.

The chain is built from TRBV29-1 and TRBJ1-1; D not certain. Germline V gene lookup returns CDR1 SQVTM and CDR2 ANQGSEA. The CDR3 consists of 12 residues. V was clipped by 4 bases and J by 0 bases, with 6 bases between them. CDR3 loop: CSVGRMNTEAFF. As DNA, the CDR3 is TGCAGCGTTGGTCGCATGAACACTGAAGCTTTCTTT.

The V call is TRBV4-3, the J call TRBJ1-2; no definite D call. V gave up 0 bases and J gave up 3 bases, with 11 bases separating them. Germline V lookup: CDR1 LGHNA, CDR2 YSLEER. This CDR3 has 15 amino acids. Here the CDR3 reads CASSQDMGNYYGYTF. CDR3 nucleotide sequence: TGCGCCAGCAGCCAAGATATGGGCAACTACTATGGCTACACCTTC.

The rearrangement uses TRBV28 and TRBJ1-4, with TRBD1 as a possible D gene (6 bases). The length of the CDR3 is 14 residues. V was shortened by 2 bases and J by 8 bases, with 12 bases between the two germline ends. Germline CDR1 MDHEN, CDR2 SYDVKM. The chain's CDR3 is CASSLGGGHEKLFF. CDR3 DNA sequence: TGTGCCAGCAGTTTAGGCGGGGGCCACGAAAAACTGTTTTTT.

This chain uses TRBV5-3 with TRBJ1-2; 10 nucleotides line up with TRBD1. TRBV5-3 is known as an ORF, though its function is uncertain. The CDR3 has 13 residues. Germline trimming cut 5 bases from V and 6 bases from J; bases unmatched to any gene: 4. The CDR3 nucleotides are TGTGCCAGAAGTCGGGACAGGGGTCATGGCTACACCTTC. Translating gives CARSRDRGHGYTF.

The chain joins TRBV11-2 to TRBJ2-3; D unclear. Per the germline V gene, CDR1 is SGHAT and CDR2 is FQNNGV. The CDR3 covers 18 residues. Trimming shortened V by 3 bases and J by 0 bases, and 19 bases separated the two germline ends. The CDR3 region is CASSFRVVGSRSTDTQYF. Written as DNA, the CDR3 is TGTGCCAGCAGCTTTCGGGTCGTTGGGTCTCGAAGCACAGATACGCAGTATTTT.

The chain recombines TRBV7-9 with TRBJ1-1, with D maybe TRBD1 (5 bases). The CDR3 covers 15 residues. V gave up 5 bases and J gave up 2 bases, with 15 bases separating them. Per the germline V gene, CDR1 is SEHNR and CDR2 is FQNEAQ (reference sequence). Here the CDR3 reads CASSIGQGTNTEAFF. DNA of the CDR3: TGTGCCAGCAGCATCGGTCAGGGTACAAACACTGAAGCTTTCTTT.

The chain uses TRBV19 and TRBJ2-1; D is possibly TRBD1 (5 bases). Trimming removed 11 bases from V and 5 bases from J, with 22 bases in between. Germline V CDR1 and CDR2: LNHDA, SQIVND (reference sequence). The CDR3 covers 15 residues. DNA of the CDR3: TGTGCCGCCCCCTTGCAGCGCCTAGGGGACAATGAGCAGTTCTTC. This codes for CAAPLQRLGDNEQFF. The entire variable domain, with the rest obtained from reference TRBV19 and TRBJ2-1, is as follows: DGGITQSPKYLFRKEGQNVTLSCEQNLNHDAMYWYRQDPGQGLRLIYYSQIVNDFQKGDIAEGYSVSREKKESFPLTVTSAQKNPTAFYLCAAPLQRLGDNEQFFGPGTRLTVL.

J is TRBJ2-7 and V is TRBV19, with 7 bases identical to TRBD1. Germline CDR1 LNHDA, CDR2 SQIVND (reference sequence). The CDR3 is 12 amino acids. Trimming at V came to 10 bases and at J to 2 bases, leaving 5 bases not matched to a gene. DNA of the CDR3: TGTGCCACCCGGGACAGAACCTACGAGCAGTACTTC. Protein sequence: CATRDRTYEQYF.

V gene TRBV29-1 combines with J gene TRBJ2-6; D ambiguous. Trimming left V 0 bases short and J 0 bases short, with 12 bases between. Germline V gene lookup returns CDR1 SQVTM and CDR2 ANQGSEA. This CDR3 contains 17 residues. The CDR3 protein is CSVEEQKTVSGANVLTF. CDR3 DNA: TGCAGCGTTGAAGAGCAAAAGACGGTCTCTGGGGCCAACGTCCTGACTTTC.